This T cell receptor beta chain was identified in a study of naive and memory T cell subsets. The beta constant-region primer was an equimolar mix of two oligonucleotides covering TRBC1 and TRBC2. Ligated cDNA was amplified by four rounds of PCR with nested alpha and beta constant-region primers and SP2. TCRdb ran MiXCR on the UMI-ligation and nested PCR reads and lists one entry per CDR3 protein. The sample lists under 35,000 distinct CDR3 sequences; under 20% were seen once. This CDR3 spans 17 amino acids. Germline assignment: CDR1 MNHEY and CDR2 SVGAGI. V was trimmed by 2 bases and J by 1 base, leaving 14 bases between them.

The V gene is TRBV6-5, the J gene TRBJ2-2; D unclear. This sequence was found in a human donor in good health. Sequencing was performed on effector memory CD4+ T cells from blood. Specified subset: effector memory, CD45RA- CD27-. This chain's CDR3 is CASSYPFGRKNTGELFF. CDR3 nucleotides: TGTGCCAGCAGTTACCCCTTCGGACGGAAGAACACCGGGGAGCTGTTTTTT.